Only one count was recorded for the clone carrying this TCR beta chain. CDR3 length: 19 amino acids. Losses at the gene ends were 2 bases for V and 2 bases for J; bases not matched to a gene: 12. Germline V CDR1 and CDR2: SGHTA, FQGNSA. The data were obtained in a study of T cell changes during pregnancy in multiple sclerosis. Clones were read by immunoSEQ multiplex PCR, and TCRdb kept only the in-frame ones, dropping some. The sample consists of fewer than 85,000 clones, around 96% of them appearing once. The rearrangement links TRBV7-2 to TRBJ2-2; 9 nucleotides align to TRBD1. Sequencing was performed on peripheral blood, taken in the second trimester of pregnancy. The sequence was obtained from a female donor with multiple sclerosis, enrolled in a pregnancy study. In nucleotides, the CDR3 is TGTGCCAGCAGCTTATTTGTTCTTGGGGGACAGGGTAACACCGGGGAGCTGTTTTTT. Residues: CASSLFVLGGQGNTGELFF. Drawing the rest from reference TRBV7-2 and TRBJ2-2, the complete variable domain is GAGVSQSPSNKVTEKGKDVELRCDPISGHTALYWYRQSLGQGLEFLIYFQGNSAPDKSGLPSDRFSAERTGGSVSTLTIQRTQQEDSAVYLCASSLFVLGGQGNTGELFFGEGSRLTVL.